This T cell receptor (beta chain) was observed in a study of blood T cells in healthy people across ages. General study findings and limits: Donors of long life had a larger count of naive CD4+ cells and greater diversity than aged donors. Older age coincided with a roughly linear decline in TCR beta diversity per million T cells.

Of note for this clonotype: Antigen specificity is unknown.

CDR3 size: 13 residues. Trimming shortened V by 0 bases and J by 0 bases, and 3 bases separated the two germline ends. Germline V gives CDR1 DFQATT, CDR2 SNEGSKA (reference sequence). A second 7 to 11 cycle PCR used barcoded and J-beta primers. Every cDNA molecule carried a tag from a template-switch adaptor bearing 12 random nucleotides. One entry per CDR3 protein results from TCRdb running MiXCR on the 5' RACE reads. The sample contains fewer than 900,000 distinct CDR3 sequences, 35% to 40% of which appear only once. The sequenced material came from blood. The chain has TRBV20-1 and TRBJ1-3; D ambiguous. The TCR comes from a man aged 18 to 29 in good health. The CDR3 loop reads CSARENSGNTIYF. As DNA, the CDR3 is TGCAGTGCTAGAGAAAACTCTGGAAACACCATATATTTT.